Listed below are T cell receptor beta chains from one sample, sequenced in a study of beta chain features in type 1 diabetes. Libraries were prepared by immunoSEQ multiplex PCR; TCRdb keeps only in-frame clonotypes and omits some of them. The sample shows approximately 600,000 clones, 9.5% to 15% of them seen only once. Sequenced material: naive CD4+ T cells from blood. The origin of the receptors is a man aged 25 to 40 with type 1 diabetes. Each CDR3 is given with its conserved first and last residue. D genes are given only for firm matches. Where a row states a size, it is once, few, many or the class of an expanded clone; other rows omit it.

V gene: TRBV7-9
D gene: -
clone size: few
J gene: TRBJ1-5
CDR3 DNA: TGTGCCAGCAGCTTTGAGGGGTATCAGCCCCAGCATTTT
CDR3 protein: CASSFEGYQPQHF

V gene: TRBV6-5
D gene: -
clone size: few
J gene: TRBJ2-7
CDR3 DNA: TGTGCCAGCAGTTATCAGACAGAATCCTACGAGCAGTACTTC
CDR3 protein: CASSYQTESYEQYF

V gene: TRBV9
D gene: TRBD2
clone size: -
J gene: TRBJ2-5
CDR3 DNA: TGTGCCAGCAGCGCACAGAGAGGGGAGGGCAGAGAGACCCAGTACTTC
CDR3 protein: CASSAQRGEGRETQYF

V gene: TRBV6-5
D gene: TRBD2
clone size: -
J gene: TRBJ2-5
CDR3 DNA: TGTGCCAGCAGTGAAGCGGGGACGATAACCCAGTACTTC
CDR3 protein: CASSEAGTITQYF

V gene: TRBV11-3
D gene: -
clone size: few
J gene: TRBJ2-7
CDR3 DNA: TGTGCCAGCAGCTTAGACGGGCCCTACGAGCAGTACTTC
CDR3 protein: CASSLDGPYEQYF

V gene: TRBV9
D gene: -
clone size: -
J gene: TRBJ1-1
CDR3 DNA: TGTGCCAGCAGCGTAGGACCGAACACTGAAGCTTTCTTT
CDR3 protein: CASSVGPNTEAFF

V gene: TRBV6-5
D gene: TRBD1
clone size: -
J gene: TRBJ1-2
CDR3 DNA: TGTGCCAGCAGCGACAGGGATTCTGGCTACACCTTC
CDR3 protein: CASSDRDSGYTF

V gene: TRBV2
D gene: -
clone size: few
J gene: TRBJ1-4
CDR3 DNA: TGTGCCAGCAGCCCCCAACGAGGGTTTGCAACTAATGAAAAACTGTTTTTT
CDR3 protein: CASSPQRGFATNEKLFF

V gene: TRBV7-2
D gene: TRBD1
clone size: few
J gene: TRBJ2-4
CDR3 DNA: TGTGCCAGCAGTCCTGACAGGGGGCGCAAGAACATTCAGTACTTC
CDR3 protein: CASSPDRGRKNIQYF

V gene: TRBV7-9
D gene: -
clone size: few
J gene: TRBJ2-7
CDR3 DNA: TGTGCCAGCAGTTCCGCTGGGTACGAGCAGTACTTC
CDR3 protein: CASSSAGYEQYF

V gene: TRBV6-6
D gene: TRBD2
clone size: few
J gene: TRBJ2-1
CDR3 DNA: TGTGCCAGCAGTACGACTAGCGGGGGGCGCAATGAGCAGTTCTTC
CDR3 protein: CASSTTSGGRNEQFF

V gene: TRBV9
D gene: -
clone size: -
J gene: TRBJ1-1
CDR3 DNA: TGTGCCAGCAGCGTAGGGGGGCCGAACACTGAAGCTTTCTTT
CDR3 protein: CASSVGGPNTEAFF

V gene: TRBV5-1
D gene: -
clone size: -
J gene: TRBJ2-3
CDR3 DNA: TGCGCCAGCAAATTTGAGGGCACAGATACGCAGTATTTT
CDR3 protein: CASKFEGTDTQYF

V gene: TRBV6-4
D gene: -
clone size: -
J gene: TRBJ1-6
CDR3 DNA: TGTGCCAGCAGCCCCGAGGTGCGAGGACCCCTCCACTTT
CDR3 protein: CASSPEVRGPLHF

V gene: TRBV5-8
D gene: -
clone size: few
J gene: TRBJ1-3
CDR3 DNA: TGTGCCAGCAGTTCTAGGACCCTGGCGGACACCATATATTTT
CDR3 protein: CASSSRTLADTIYF

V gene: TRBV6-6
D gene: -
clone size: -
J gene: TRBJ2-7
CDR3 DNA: TGTGCCAGCAGTTACTCAGTGAGAGGGAGCTCCTACGAGCAGTACTTC
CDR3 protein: CASSYSVRGSSYEQYF

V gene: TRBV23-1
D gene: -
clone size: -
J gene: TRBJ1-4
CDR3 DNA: TGCGCCAGCATGCCGGGAACTAATGAAAAACTGTTTTTT
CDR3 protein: CASMPGTNEKLFF

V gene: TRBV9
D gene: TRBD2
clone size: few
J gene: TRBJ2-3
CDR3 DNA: TGTGCCAGCAGCGTAGTCACTAGCGGCACAGATACGCAGTATTTT
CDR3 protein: CASSVVTSGTDTQYF

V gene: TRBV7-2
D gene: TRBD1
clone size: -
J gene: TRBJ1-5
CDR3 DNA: TGTGCCAGCAGCTTATGGACAGGGGGATATAGCAATCAGCCCCAGCATTTT
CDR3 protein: CASSLWTGGYSNQPQHF

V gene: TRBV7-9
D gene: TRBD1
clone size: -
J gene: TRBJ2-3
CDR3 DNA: TGTGCCAGCAGCTTGCGCCAGGGGGCCTCCACAGATACGCAGTATTTT
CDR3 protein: CASSLRQGASTDTQYF

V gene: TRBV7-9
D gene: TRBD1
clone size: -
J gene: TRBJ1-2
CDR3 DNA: TGTGCCACCTCCGGGACAGGGTACTCGGAGGGCTACACCTTC
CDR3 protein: CATSGTGYSEGYTF

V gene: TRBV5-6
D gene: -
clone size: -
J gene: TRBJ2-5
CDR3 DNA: TGTGCCAGCAGCTTGTCGCGGGTCCAAGAGACCCAGTACTTC
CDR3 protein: CASSLSRVQETQYF

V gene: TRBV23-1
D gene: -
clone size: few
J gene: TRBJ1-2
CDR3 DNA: TGCGCCAGCCGCGAGGGCTATGGCTACACCTTC
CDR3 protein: CASREGYGYTF

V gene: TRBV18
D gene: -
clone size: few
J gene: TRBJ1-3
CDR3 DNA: TGTGCCAGCTCACCGGGTTTTGGAAACACCATATATTTT
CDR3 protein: CASSPGFGNTIYF

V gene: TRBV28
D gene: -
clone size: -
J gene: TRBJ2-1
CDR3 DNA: TGTGCCAGCACAAGGGCAGCTAGCTACAATGAGCAGTTCTTC
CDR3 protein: CASTRAASYNEQFF

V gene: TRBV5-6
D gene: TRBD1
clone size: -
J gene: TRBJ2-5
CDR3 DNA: TGTGCCAGCAGCACCGGGACAGGGGAGACCCAGTACTTC
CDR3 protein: CASSTGTGETQYF

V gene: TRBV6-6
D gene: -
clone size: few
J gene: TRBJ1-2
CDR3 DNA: TGTGCCAGCACAACGGACAGTAACTATGGCTACACCTTC
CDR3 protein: CASTTDSNYGYTF

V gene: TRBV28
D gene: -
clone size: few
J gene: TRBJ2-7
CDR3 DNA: TGTGCCAGCAGTTTTAGCAGCTCCGAGCAGTACTTC
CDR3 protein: CASSFSSSEQYF

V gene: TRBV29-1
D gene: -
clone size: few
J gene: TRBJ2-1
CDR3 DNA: TGCAGCGTAAGGCAGTTAAACTACAATGAGCAGTTCTTC
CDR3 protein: CSVRQLNYNEQFF

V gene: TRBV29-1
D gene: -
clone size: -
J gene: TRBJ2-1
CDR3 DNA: TGCAGCGTTGGGGTGAGCAATGAGCAGTTCTTC
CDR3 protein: CSVGVSNEQFF

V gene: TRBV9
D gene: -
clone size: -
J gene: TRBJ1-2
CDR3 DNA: TGTGCCAGCAGCTTCAAGGACGGTAACTATGGCTACACCTTC
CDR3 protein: CASSFKDGNYGYTF

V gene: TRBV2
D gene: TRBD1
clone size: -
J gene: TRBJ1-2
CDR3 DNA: TGTGCCAGCAGTGACTCCGCAGGGGGCAATGGCTACACCTTC
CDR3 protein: CASSDSAGGNGYTF

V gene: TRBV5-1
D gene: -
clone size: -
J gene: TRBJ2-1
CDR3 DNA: TGCGCCAGCAGCTTGACACAGGCCTCCTACAATGAGCAGTTCTTC
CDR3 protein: CASSLTQASYNEQFF

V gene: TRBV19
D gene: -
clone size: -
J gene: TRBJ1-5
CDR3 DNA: TGTGCCAGTAGTAGCCGTTATGATTTTGTCAATCAGCCCCAGCATTTT
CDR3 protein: CASSSRYDFVNQPQHF

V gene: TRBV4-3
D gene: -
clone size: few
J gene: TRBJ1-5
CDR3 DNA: TGCGCCAGCAGCCAAGAAGCTACCACCGGACAGCCCCAGCATTTT
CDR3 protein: CASSQEATTGQPQHF

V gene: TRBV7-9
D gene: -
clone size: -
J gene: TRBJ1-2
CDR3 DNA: TGTGCCAGCAGCTTAAGGGGCTCTACGCCCTTCTACGTAGGCTATGGCTACACCTTC
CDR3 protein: CASSLRGSTPFYVGYGYTF

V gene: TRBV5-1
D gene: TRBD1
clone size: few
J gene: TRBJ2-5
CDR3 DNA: TGCGCCAGCAGCTGGACAGGGCTGGGAGAGACCCAGTACTTC
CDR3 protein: CASSWTGLGETQYF

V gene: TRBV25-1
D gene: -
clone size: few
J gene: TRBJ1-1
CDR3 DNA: TGTGCCAGCAGTTTCATCACTGAAGCTTTCTTT
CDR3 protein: CASSFITEAFF

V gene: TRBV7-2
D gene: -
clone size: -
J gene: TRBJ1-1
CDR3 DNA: TGTGCCAGCAGCTTAGGGGGCAGTAAGAACACTGAAGCTTTCTTT
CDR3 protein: CASSLGGSKNTEAFF

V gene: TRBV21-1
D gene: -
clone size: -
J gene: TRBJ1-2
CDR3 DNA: TGTGCCAGCAGCGAACAACCCCGGGAATATGGCTACACCTTC
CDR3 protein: CASSEQPREYGYTF

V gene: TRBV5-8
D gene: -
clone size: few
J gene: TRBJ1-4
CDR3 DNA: TGTGCCAGCAGCTACCGGGCTGAAAAACTGTTTTTT
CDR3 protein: CASSYRAEKLFF

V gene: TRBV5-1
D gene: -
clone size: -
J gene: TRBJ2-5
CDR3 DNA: TGCGCCAGCAGCTTGGGCCAGATAACATTGGGGGAGACCCAGTACTTC
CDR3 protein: CASSLGQITLGETQYF

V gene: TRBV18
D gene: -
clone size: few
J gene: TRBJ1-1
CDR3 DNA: TGTGCCAGCTCACCATCAGGAGTAAACACTGAAGCTTTCTTT
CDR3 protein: CASSPSGVNTEAFF

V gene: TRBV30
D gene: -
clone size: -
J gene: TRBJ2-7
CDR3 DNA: TGTGCCTGGAGTGGAACACATGCGGTAGGCGAGCAGTACTTC
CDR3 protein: CAWSGTHAVGEQYF

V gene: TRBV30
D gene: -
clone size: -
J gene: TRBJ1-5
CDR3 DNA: TGTGCCTGGAGTGTACGGGGCAATCAGCCCCAGCATTTT
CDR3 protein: CAWSVRGNQPQHF

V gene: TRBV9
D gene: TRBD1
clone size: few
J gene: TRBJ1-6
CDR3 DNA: TGTGCCAGCAGCACCGGGACAGGAGTGCCACCCCTCCACTTT
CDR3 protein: CASSTGTGVPPLHF

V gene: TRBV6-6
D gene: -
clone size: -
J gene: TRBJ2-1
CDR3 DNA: TGTGCCAGCAGGCAGTCAGGGGAGGGTAATGAGCAGTTCTTC
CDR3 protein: CASRQSGEGNEQFF

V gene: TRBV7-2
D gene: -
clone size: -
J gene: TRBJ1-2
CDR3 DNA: TGTGCCAGCAGCTTGGGGAGCGGGGTATCGGATGGCTACACCTTC
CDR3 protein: CASSLGSGVSDGYTF

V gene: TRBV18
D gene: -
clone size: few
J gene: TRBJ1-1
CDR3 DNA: TGTGCCAGCTCACCATTAGAGGAGACTGAAGCTTTCTTT
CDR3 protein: CASSPLEETEAFF

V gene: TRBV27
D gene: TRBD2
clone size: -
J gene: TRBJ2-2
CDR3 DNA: TGTGCCAGCAGCTCTCCGGGGGGGAAAACCGGGGAGCTGTTTTTT
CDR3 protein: CASSSPGGKTGELFF

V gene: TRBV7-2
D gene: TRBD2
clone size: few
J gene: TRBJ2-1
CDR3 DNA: TGTGCCAGCAGCCCCCAGAGCGGGGTCCTTACCTACAATGAGCAGTTCTTC
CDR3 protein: CASSPQSGVLTYNEQFF

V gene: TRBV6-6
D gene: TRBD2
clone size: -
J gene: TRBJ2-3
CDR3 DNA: TGTGCCAGCAGAGCGGGGTACTTACCCACAGATACGCAGTATTTT
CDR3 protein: CASRAGYLPTDTQYF

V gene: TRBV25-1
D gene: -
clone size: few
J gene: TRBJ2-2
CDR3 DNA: TGTGCCAGCAGTGATCCCCTCAATTGGAACGGGGAGCTGTTTTTT
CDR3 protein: CASSDPLNWNGELFF

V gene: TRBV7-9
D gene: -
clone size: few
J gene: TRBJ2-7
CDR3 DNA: TGTGCCAGCAGCTTCTCAGGGGAAGCAGGAGAGCAGTACTTC
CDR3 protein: CASSFSGEAGEQYF